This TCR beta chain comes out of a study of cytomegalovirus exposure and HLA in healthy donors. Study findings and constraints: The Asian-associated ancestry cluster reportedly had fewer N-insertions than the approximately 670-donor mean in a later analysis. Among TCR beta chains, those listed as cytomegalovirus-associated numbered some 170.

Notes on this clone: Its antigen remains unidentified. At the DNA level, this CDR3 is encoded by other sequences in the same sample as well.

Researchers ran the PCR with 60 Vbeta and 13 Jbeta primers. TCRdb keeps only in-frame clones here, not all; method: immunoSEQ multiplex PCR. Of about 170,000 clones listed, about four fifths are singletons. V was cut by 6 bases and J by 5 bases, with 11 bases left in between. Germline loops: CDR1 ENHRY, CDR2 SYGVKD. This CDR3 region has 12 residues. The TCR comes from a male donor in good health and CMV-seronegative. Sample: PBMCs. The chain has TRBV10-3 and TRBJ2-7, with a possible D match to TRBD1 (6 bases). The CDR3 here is CAIRPRGNEQYF. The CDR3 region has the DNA TGTGCCATCAGGCCGAGGGGGAACGAGCAGTACTTC.